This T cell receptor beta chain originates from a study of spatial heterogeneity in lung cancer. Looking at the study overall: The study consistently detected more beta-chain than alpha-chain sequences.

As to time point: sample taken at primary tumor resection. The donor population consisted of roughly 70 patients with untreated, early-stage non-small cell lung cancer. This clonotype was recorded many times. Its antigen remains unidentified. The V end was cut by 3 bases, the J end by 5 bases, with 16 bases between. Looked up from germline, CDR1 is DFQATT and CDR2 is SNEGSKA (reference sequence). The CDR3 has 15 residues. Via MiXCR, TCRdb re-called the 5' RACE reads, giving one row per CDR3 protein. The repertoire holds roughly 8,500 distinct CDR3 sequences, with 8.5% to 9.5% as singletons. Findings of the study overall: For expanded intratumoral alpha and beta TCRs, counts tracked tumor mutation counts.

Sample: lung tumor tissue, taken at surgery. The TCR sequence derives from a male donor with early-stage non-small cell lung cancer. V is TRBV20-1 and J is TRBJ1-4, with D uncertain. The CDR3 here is CSARGSKGTNEKLFF. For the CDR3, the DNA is TGCAGTGCTAGGGGGTCAAAGGGCACGAATGAAAAACTGTTTTTT.